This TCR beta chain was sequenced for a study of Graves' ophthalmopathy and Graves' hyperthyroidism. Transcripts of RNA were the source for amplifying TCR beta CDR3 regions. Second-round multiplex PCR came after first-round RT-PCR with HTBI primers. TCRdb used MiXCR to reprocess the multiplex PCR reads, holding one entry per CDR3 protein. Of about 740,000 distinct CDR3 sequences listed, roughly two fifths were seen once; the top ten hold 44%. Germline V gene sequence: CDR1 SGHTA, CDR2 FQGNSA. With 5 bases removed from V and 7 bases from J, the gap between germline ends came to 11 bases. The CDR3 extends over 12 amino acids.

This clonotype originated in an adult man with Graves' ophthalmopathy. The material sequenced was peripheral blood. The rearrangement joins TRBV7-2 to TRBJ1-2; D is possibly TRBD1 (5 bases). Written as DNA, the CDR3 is TGTGCCAGCAGCACCCGCGGGGCTGGCTACACCTTC. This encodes CASSTRGAGYTF.